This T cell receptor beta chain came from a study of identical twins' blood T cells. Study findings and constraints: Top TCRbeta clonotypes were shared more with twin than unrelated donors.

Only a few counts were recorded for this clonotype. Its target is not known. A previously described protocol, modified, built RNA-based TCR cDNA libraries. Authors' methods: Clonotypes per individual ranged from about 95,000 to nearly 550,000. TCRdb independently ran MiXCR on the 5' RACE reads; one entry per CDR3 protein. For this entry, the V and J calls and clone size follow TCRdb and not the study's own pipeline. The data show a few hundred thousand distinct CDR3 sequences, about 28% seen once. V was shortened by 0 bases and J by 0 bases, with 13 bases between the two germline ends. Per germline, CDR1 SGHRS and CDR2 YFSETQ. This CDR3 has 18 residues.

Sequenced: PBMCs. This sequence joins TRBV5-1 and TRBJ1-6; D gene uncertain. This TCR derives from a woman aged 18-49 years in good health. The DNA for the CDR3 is TGCGCCAGCAGCTTGGGAGGCGAACGTTTCTCCTATAATTCACCCCTCCACTTT. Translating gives CASSLGGERFSYNSPLHF.